This T cell receptor beta chain was identified in a study of blood T cells in healthy people across ages. In the case of this clonotype: Its specificity is unknown.

This CDR3 has 17 amino acids. Germline CDR1 reads SGHTA; CDR2 reads FQGNSA. The V end was cut by 2 bases, the J end by 7 bases, with 23 bases between. Broader study findings: Unknown CMV status may confound age-related changes in expanded clones. Any conclusive comparison of naive versus antigen-experienced cells was prevented by using unsorted PBMCs.

Per individual sample, total RNA of at least 5 micrograms was extracted. The authors ran a second PCR of about 7 to 11 cycles using a sample-barcoded 5' primer and a J-beta primer mix. TCRdb re-called the 5' RACE reads with MiXCR, one entry per CDR3 protein. The table includes roughly 900,000 distinct CDR3 sequences, 45% to 50% detected once. The chain is built from TRBV7-2 and TRBJ1-2; D possibly corresponds to TRBD1 (6 bases). This sequence was found in a man aged 30 to 39 in good health. Sequenced: blood. The CDR3 DNA sequence: TGTGCCAGCAGCTTATTTACGCCGGGGGCCGGGACTATTGGCTACACCTTC. Its translation: CASSLFTPGAGTIGYTF.